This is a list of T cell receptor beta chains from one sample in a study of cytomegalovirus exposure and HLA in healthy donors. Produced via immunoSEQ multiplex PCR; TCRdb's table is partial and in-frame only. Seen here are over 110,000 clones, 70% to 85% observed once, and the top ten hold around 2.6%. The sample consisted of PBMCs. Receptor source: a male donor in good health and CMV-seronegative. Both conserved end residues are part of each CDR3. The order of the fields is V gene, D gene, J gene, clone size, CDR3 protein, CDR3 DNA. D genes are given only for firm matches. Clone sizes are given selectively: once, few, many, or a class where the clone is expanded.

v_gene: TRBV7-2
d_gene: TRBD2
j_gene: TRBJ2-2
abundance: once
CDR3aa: CASSLAPGLDRGGELFF
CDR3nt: TGTGCCAGCAGCTTAGCGCCGGGACTAGATCGGGGCGGGGAGCTGTTTTTT

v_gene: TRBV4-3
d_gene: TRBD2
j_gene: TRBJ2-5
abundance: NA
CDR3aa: CASSQRLAGGGQETQYF
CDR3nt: TGCGCCAGCAGCCAGAGACTAGCGGGAGGAGGACAAGAGACCCAGTACTTC

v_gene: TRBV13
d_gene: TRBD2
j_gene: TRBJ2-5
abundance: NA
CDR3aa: CASSPVLGLATQETQYF
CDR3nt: TGTGCCAGCAGCCCCGTTTTGGGACTAGCGACACAAGAGACCCAGTACTTC

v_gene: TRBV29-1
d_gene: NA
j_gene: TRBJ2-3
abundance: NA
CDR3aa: CSVGAGTDTQYF
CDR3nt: TGCAGCGTTGGAGCGGGCACAGATACGCAGTATTTT

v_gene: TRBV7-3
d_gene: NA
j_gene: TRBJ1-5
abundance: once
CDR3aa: CASSRRGVGGNQPQHF
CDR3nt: TGTGCCAGCAGCCGACGGGGGGTAGGGGGCAATCAGCCCCAGCATTTT

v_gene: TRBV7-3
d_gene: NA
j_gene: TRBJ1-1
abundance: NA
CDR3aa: CASSLNQDSKAFF
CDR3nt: TGTGCCAGCAGCTTAAACCAAGACAGTAAAGCTTTCTTT

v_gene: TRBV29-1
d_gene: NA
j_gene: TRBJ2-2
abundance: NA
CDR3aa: CSVGVRGGGELFF
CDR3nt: TGCAGCGTTGGGGTTCGGGGTGGCGGGGAGCTGTTTTTT

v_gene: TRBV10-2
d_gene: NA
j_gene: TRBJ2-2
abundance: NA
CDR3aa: CASSESGNTGELFF
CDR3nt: TGCGCCAGCAGTGAGTCCGGGAACACCGGGGAGCTGTTTTTT

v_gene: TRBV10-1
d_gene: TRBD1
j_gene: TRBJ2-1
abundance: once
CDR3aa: CASSDGQGEANEQFF
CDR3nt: TGCGCCAGCAGTGACGGACAGGGAGAGGCCAATGAGCAGTTCTTC

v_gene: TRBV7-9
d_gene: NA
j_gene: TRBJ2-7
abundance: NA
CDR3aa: CASSLAFTYYEQYF
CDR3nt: TGTGCCAGCAGCTTAGCGTTTACATACTACGAGCAGTACTTC

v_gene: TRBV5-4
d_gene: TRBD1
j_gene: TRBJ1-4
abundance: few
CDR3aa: CASSPKDRDEKLFF
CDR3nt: TGTGCCAGCAGCCCAAAAGACAGGGATGAAAAACTGTTTTTT

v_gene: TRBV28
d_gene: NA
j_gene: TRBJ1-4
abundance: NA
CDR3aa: CASTLGGANEKLFF
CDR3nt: TGTGCCAGCACCCTTGGGGGGGCTAATGAAAAACTGTTTTTT

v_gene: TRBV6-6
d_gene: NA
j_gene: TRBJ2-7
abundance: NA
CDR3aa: CASRGRTYEQYF
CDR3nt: TGTGCCAGCAGGGGGAGGACCTACGAGCAGTACTTC

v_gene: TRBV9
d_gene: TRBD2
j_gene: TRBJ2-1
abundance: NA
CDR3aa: CASSPGTSEIHEQFF
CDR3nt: TGTGCCAGCAGCCCTGGGACTAGCGAGATACATGAGCAGTTCTTC

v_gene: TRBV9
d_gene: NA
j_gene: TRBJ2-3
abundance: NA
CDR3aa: CASSTNSDTQYF
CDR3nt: TGTGCCAGCAGCACAAATTCAGATACGCAGTATTTT

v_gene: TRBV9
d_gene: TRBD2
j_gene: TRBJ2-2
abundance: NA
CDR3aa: CASSVYSGRQNTGELFF
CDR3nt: TGTGCCAGCAGCGTATATAGCGGGAGACAGAACACCGGGGAGCTGTTTTTT

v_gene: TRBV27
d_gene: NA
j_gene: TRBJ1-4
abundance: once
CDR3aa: CASSLGQRHTTNEKLFF
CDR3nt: TGTGCCAGCAGTCTTGGACAGCGTCACACCACTAATGAAAAACTGTTTTTT

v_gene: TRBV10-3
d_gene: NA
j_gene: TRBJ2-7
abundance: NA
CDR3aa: CAISQTTQGSYEQYF
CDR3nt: TGTGCCATCAGCCAGACCACCCAGGGCTCCTACGAGCAGTACTTC

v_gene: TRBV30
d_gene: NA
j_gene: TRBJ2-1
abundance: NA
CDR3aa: CAWSEGRRNEQFF
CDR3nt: TGTGCCTGGAGTGAGGGGCGCCGGAATGAGCAGTTCTTC

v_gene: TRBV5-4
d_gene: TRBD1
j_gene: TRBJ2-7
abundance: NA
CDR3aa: CASSLWDSYEQYF
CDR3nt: TGTGCCAGCAGCTTGTGGGACAGCTACGAGCAGTACTTC

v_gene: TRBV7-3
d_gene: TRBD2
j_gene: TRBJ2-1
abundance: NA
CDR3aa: CASSLAGLAGNEQFF
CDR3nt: TGTGCCAGCAGCTTAGCGGGACTAGCGGGCAATGAGCAGTTCTTC

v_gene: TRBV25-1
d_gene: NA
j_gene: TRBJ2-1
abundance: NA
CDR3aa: CASTRTRGVGNEQFF
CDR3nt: TGTGCCAGCACGCGAACGCGAGGTGTTGGGAATGAGCAGTTCTTC